The 24 T cell receptor beta chains below were found in one sample sequenced in a study of T cell repertoires in cytomegalovirus infection. TCRdb redid the calling of the reads with MiXCR, one entry per CDR3 protein. The table shows around 440,000 distinct CDR3 sequences, with around 10% occurring only once. Input material: PBMCs. These receptors came from a human donor in good health (CMV status not recorded). Some clones in this sample may be carry-over from other donors' samples.

There are many counts of this clonotype. This chain uses TRBV6-5 with TRBJ1-2; possibly TRBD1 for D (6 bases). This CDR3 contains 17 residues. Germline V gene sequence: CDR1 MNHEY, CDR2 SVGAGI. Trimming cost V 0 bases and J 7 bases, with 21 bases left between them. This CDR3 reads CASSYSRTSRGFGGYTF. The DNA of the CDR3 is TGTGCCAGCAGTTACTCGAGGACATCGAGGGGGTTCGGTGGCTACACCTTC.

J is TRBJ2-5 and V is TRBV4-1, with D possibly being TRBD2 (5 bases). The CDR3 has 14 residues. V shed 1 base and J shed 5 bases, with 11 bases lying between them. CDR1 and CDR2 from the germline V gene are MGHRA and YSYEKL. The CDR3 region has the DNA TGCGCCAGCAGCCAAGTAATGGGAGTGGAGACCCAGTACTTC. Translated, it gives CASSQVMGVETQYF.

This clonotype appeared a few times. This chain joins TRBV7-9 and TRBJ2-7, with D hard to call. Trimming took off 5 bases at V and 7 bases at J, with 24 bases between the two ends. This CDR3 comprises 16 residues. CDR1 is SEHNR, CDR2 FQNEAQ, per germline (reference sequence). The CDR3 loop reads CASSTPRLSTYEEQYF. The CDR3 DNA reads as TGTGCCAGCAGCACACCCCGACTTAGCACGTACGAGGAGCAGTACTTC.

This clonotype was found many times. The chain combines TRBV6-6 with TRBJ2-3, with D perhaps TRBD1 (6 bases). The ends were cut back, 5 bases at V and 1 base at J, with 10 bases in the middle. Germline V gene data show CDR1 as MNHNY and CDR2 as SVGAGI (reference sequence). The CDR3 covers 14 residues. The CDR3 spells CASSRTAGTDTQYF. CDR3 DNA sequence: TGTGCCAGCAGTCGGACAGCGGGCACAGATACGCAGTATTTT.

This clonotype was observed many times. The chain carries TRBV19 and TRBJ1-2; a weak D match, TRBD1 (5 bases). V was cut by 5 bases and J by 4 bases, with 14 bases left in between. The germline V gene has CDR1 LNHDA and CDR2 SQIVND (reference sequence). The CDR3 contains 14 residues. CDR3: CASSGTEGSYGYTF. The CDR3 coding sequence is TGTGCCAGTAGTGGGACCGAGGGGTCCTATGGCTACACCTTC.

This clonotype was counted a few times. The chain has TRBV9 and TRBJ1-1, with no clear D. The CDR3 sequence is 14 residues long. Germline CDR1 and CDR2: SGDLS and YYNGEE. Trimming cost V 0 bases and J 1 base, with 7 bases left between them. The CDR3 loop is CASSVGVKNTEAFF. The CDR3 nucleotides read TGTGCCAGCAGCGTAGGGGTGAAGAACACTGAAGCTTTCTTT.

At least ten counts were recorded for this clonotype. This sequence joins TRBV12-3 or TRBV12-4 and TRBJ1-2; unclear D gene. With 6 bases removed from V and 4 bases from J, the gap between germline ends came to 21 bases. This CDR3 contains 16 residues. The CDR3 nucleotides are TGTGCCAGCAGCTATAACCAAGTAGGAATTACCTATGGCTACACCTTC. It translates to CASSYNQVGITYGYTF.

This clonotype appeared many times. This sequence joins TRBV5-1 and TRBJ2-1, with 10 positions matching TRBD2. V trimming: 3 bases; J trimming: 7 bases; junction bases outside the gene matches: 10. The germline CDR1 and CDR2 sequences are SGHRS and YFSETQ. The CDR3 consists of 16 residues. For the CDR3, the DNA is TGCGCCAGCAGCTGGATGAGCGGGAGGGGTAGGAATGAGCAGTTCTTC. Translated: CASSWMSGRGRNEQFF.

This clonotype has just a few counts. The V and J genes are TRBV4-1 and TRBJ1-3; 7 bases line up with TRBD1. Germline V gene data show CDR1 as MGHRA and CDR2 as YSYEKL. The CDR3 contains 17 residues. V gave up 0 bases and J gave up 4 bases; unmatched junction bases: 9. In nucleotides, the CDR3 is TGCGCCAGCAGCCAAGATCAAGGGGGCGCAGGAGGAAACACCATATATTTT. Encoded protein: CASSQDQGGAGGNTIYF.

This clonotype was counted many times. The chain links TRBV2 to TRBJ2-4; D uncertain. Between the trimmed V and J ends, which lost 5 bases and 0 bases, there was a span of 11 bases. The CDR3 runs to 15 residues. In germline, CDR1 is SNHLY, CDR2 FYNNEI. The CDR3 sequence is CASSNRLTAKNIQYF. CDR3 bases: TGTGCCAGCAGTAACCGACTGACAGCCAAAAACATTCAGTACTTC.

This clonotype was observed a handful of times. V gene TRBV29-1 combines with J gene TRBJ2-2, with 7 nucleotides matching TRBD2. V lost 3 bases and J lost 0; bases outside the gene matches: 4. This CDR3 region has 15 residues. Germline lookup yields CDR1 SQVTM and CDR2 ANQGSEA. The CDR3 DNA reads TGCAGCGTTGACCCTAGCGGAACGAACACCGGGGAGCTGTTTTTT. Its protein product is CSVDPSGTNTGELFF.

This clonotype came up many times. The chain is built from TRBV27 and TRBJ2-7; 12 nucleotides match TRBD2. CDR1 is MNHEY and CDR2 is SMNVEV in the germline V gene (reference sequence). This CDR3 has 15 amino acids. Trimming at V came to 7 bases and at J to 5 bases, leaving 9 bases not matched to a gene. DNA for the CDR3: TGTGCCAGCAACCCTAGCGGGAGGGTCCGGGACGAGCAGTACTTC. Protein product: CASNPSGRVRDEQYF.

This clonotype was observed a few times. V gene TRBV3-1 combines with J gene TRBJ2-2; TRBD2 matches 8 bases. Germline trimming cut 10 bases from V and 5 bases from J; bases unmatched to any gene: 12. This CDR3 is built from 15 residues. Germline CDR1 is LGHDT and CDR2 is YNNKEL (reference sequence). The CDR3 sequence: CATQRGGGRTGELFF. The CDR3, as DNA: TGTGCCACCCAGAGGGGGGGCGGGAGGACCGGGGAGCTGTTTTTT.

This clonotype was recorded many times. The V gene is TRBV12-3 or TRBV12-4, the J gene TRBJ1-1, with D unclear. The CDR3 runs 10 residues. V lost 1 base and J 7 bases, leaving 1 base between the germline ends. CDR3 bases: TGTGCCAGCAGTTTAGTTGAAGCTTTCTTT. Encoded protein: CASSLVEAFF.

At least ten counts were recorded for this clonotype. The chain uses TRBV27 and TRBJ1-1; D call uncertain. The CDR3 is 15 residues long. Trimming left V 5 bases short and J 4 bases short, with 17 bases between. Germline loops: CDR1 MNHEY, CDR2 SMNVEV (reference sequence). The CDR3 coding sequence is TGTGCCAGCAGTCCCTACCTTCCCCGAGTCACTGAAGCTTTCTTT. Amino acids: CASSPYLPRVTEAFF.

This clonotype was recorded at least ten times. J is TRBJ2-5 and V is TRBV28, with D uncertain. Germline-derived CDR1 and CDR2 are MDHEN and SYDVKM. This CDR3 is built from 14 residues. V lost 6 bases, J lost 5 bases, and 16 bases lay in between. For the CDR3, the DNA is TGTGCCAGCAGCCGCGCCCGCCGCTGGGAGACCCAGTACTTC. Protein sequence: CASSRARRWETQYF.

This clonotype was picked up many times. The chain is built from TRBV12-3 or TRBV12-4 and TRBJ2-3, with 8 bases matching TRBD2. V lost 2 bases, J lost 3 bases, and 7 bases stayed unmatched. This CDR3 comprises 16 residues. CDR3 DNA: TGTGCCAGCAGTTTACGCCCAGCGGGGGTAACAGATACGCAGTATTTT. Translating gives CASSLRPAGVTDTQYF.

V gene TRBV27 combines with J gene TRBJ1-4, with 8 bases matching TRBD1. V shed 8 bases, J shed 5 bases, and the junction held 4 bases outside the gene matches. CDR1 is MNHEY and CDR2 is SMNVEV in the germline V gene (reference sequence). This CDR3 region has 13 residues. CDR3 DNA sequence: TGTGCCAGCCAGGGGGCGGAGAATGAAAAACTGTTTTTT. Residues: CASQGAENEKLFF.

This clonotype was picked up many times. The chain links TRBV11-2 to TRBJ1-5; D is unresolved. V gave up 0 bases and J gave up 3 bases, with 9 bases separating them. CDR1 is SGHAT and CDR2 is FQNNGV in the germline V gene. The CDR3 totals 15 residues. The DNA for the CDR3 is TGTGCCAGCAGCTTAGATCGGGGTTACAATCAGCCCCAGCATTTT. It codes for CASSLDRGYNQPQHF.

The chain recombines TRBV7-2 with TRBJ2-5; possibly TRBD1 for D (5 bases). Germline-derived CDR1 and CDR2 are SGHTA and FQGNSA. V lost 5 bases and J lost 7, with 14 bases in between. CDR3 length: 13 residues. The CDR3 here is CASSLPGAWTQYF. CDR3 nucleotide sequence: TGTGCCAGCAGCCTCCCTGGGGCTTGGACCCAGTACTTC.

The gene calls are TRBV29-1 and TRBJ2-4; D remains ambiguous. Germline-derived CDR1 and CDR2 are SQVTM and ANQGSEA. CDR3 length: 14 residues. V was pared by 6 bases and J by 0 bases, with 12 bases between. CDR3 residues: CSVRPVLAKNIQYF. The CDR3 coding sequence is TGCAGCGTCCGACCTGTTCTAGCCAAAAACATTCAGTACTTC.

This clonotype was recorded many times. The CDR3 here is CSGRTGNTGELFF. The CDR3 DNA reads as TGCAGTGGAAGGACAGGGAACACCGGGGAGCTGTTTTTT. The chain couples TRBV20-1 to TRBJ2-2, with TRBD1 matching over 7 bases. J was trimmed by 1 base and V by 7 bases; bases with no gene match: 3. CDR1 and CDR2 from the germline V gene are DFQATT and SNEGSKA (reference sequence). The CDR3 spans 13 residues.

Only one count was recorded for this clonotype. The chain links TRBV20-1 to TRBJ2-7, with D tentatively TRBD2 (6 bases). V dropped 4 bases and J dropped 4 bases, with 20 bases sitting between them. CDR3 size: 15 residues. Germline values: CDR1 DFQATT, CDR2 SNEGSKA (reference sequence). The DNA for the CDR3 is TGCAGTGCTAAACCCGGGACTTCCACCCGATACGAGCAGTACTTC. Residues: CSAKPGTSTRYEQYF.

The V and J genes are TRBV5-6 and TRBJ2-4; D is possibly TRBD1 (6 bases). Germline CDR1 reads SGHDT; CDR2 reads YYEEEE. V was shortened by 4 bases and J by 8 bases, with 13 bases between the two germline ends. This CDR3 region has 13 residues. The CDR3 DNA follows: TGTGCCAGCAGCCAGACAGGCTCGTACATTCAGTACTTC. Its protein product is CASSQTGSYIQYF.